Below, one TCR beta chain is given with its context. Looked up from germline, CDR1 is MNHEY and CDR2 is SVGAGI. The CDR3 has 16 residues. The V segment lost 2 bases and the J segment 7 bases; nucleotides outside the gene matches: 9. The sample is drawn from a study of cytomegalovirus exposure and HLA in healthy donors. This PCR relied on a set of 60 Vbeta primers and 13 Jbeta primers. Method: immunoSEQ multiplex PCR; TCRdb's copy keeps in-frame clones and lacks some. The data show roughly 170,000 clones, over 60% seen once. Sequenced: PBMCs. This TCR was recovered from a woman aged 25 to 45 in good health and CMV-seronegative. The J gene is TRBJ2-1, the V gene TRBV6-5; 9 nucleotides line up with TRBD1. CDR3 residues: CASSYRPGTGLNEQFF. The CDR3 DNA follows: TGTGCCAGCAGTTACCGGCCCGGGACAGGGCTAAATGAGCAGTTCTTC.